These 25 T cell receptor beta chains were all obtained from the same sample, sequenced in a study of identical twins. TCRdb reanalysed the 5' RACE reads using MiXCR and keeps one entry per CDR3 protein. This table has about 280,000 distinct CDR3 sequences, roughly 8.6% appearing once. This same sample was also taken into another study, of yellow fever vaccine responses in identical twins.

The sample taken for sequencing was memory (CD45RO+) T cells sorted from blood. These receptors were collected from a woman aged 18-30 years in good health.

The CDR3: CASSFQGPPYEQYF. The CDR3 coding sequence is TGTGCCAGCAGCTTCCAGGGGCCGCCCTACGAGCAGTACTTC. The rearrangement joins TRBV5-6 to TRBJ2-7, with D possibly matching TRBD1 (6 bases). The CDR3 spans 14 residues. Trimming removed 2 bases from V and 2 bases from J, with 11 bases in between. Germline V lookup: CDR1 SGHDT, CDR2 YYEEEE.

The chain joins TRBV5-1 to TRBJ2-2, with 8 nucleotides matching TRBD1. CDR3 length: 17 amino acids. From germline, CDR1 is SGHRS and CDR2 YFSETQ. V trimming: 6 bases; J trimming: 0 bases; junction bases outside the gene matches: 10. The CDR3: CASNRDRSFANTGELFF. The CDR3 DNA reads as TGCGCCAGCAACCGGGACAGGAGTTTCGCGAACACCGGGGAGCTGTTTTTT. Using reference TRBV5-1 and TRBJ2-2 for the parts outside the CDR3, the full variable domain is KAGVTQTPRYLIKTRGQQVTLSCSPISGHRSVSWYQQTPGQGLQFLFEYFSETQRNKGNFPGRFSGRQFSNSRSEMNVSTLELGDSALYLCASNRDRSFANTGELFFGEGSRLTVL.

V gene TRBV28 combines with J gene TRBJ2-3; 13 bases line up with TRBD2. The CDR3 covers 17 residues. CDR1 and CDR2 (germline): MDHEN, SYDVKM. The junction had 5 bases not matched to a gene; V was cut back by 5 bases and J by 0 bases. CDR3: CASSQGLAGISTDTQYF. The CDR3 coding sequence is TGTGCCAGCAGTCAGGGACTAGCGGGGATTAGCACAGATACGCAGTATTTT.

In this sample, this clonotype turned up a few times. The genes are TRBV4-1 and TRBJ1-3; D is possibly TRBD1 (6 bases). The CDR3 length is 16 residues. V shed 3 bases and J shed 0 bases, with 12 bases lying between them. Germline values: CDR1 MGHRA, CDR2 YSYEKL. The CDR3 region has the DNA TGCGCCAGCAGCCAGGCGCGGACAGTCTCTGGAAACACCATATATTTT. Its protein is CASSQARTVSGNTIYF.

The V call is TRBV18, the J call TRBJ2-3, with D tentatively TRBD2 (6 bases). This CDR3 has 16 residues. Germline V lookup: CDR1 KGHSH, CDR2 LQKENI. Trimming removed 2 bases at V and 3 bases at J, with 15 bases between. The chain's CDR3 is CASSPRYGSRTDTQYF. The CDR3 nucleotides read TGTGCCAGCTCACCAAGGTACGGGAGTCGGACAGATACGCAGTATTTT.

This clonotype was detected only a few times. The V and J genes are TRBV3-1 and TRBJ2-3; 9 bases agree with TRBD1. Germline assignment: CDR1 LGHDT and CDR2 YNNKEL (reference sequence). The ends lost 4 bases at V and 3 bases at J; junction bases unmatched: 8. The CDR3 length is 16 residues. The CDR3 sequence: CASSPQGAISTDTQYF. CDR3 nucleotides: TGTGCCAGCAGCCCACAGGGGGCGATTTCTACAGATACGCAGTATTTT.

This clonotype has just a few counts. V is TRBV20-1 and J is TRBJ2-1, with TRBD1 matching 8 bases. CDR3 length: 14 residues. The germline V gene has CDR1 DFQATT and CDR2 SNEGSKA (reference sequence). V lost 6 bases to trimming and J lost 7 bases; unmatched junction nucleotides: 11. Written as DNA, the CDR3 is TGCAGTGCCCAGACGGTCAGGGGGCGAAATGAGCAGTTCTTC. This sequence encodes CSAQTVRGRNEQFF.

This clonotype was counted ten times or more. CDR3 coding DNA: TGCGCCAGCAGCTTGGCCAACGTTGAGGGAGGGCAGACCCAGTACTTC. Translating it yields CASSLANVEGGQTQYF. The chain recombines TRBV5-1 with TRBJ2-5; TRBD2 matches 7 bases. The germline gives CDR1 SGHRS, CDR2 YFSETQ. The length of the CDR3 is 16 residues. V shed 0 bases, J shed 6 bases, and the junction held 11 bases outside the gene matches. The full variable domain, rest sourced from reference TRBV5-1 and TRBJ2-5, is KAGVTQTPRYLIKTRGQQVTLSCSPISGHRSVSWYQQTPGQGLQFLFEYFSETQRNKGNFPGRFSGRQFSNSRSEMNVSTLELGDSALYLCASSLANVEGGQTQYFGPGTRLLVL.

The rearrangement links TRBV5-1 to TRBJ2-2; D perhaps matches TRBD2 (6 bases). This CDR3 has 16 amino acids. V lost 0 bases and J 0 bases, leaving 9 bases between the germline ends. Germline V gene lookup returns CDR1 SGHRS and CDR2 YFSETQ. CDR3 coding DNA: TGCGCCAGCAGCTTGGATTCGGGGGCGAACACCGGGGAGCTGTTTTTT. As protein: CASSLDSGANTGELFF.

This clonotype was seen only a few times. The chain is built from TRBV11-2 and TRBJ2-5; D is ambiguous. CDR1 is SGHAT and CDR2 is FQNNGV in the germline V gene. Deletions cut 1 base from V and 5 bases from J, with 14 bases between. The CDR3 sequence is 15 residues long. Written as DNA, the CDR3 is TGTGCCAGCAGCTTAGTCTACCCCTTGACGGAGACCCAGTACTTC. This encodes CASSLVYPLTETQYF. The full variable domain, rest sourced from reference TRBV11-2 and TRBJ2-5, is EAGVAQSPRYKIIEKRQSVAFWCNPISGHATLYWYQQILGQGPKLLIQFQNNGVVDDSQLPKDRFSAERLKGVDSTLKIQPAKLEDSAVYLCASSLVYPLTETQYFGPGTRLLVL.

This clonotype has only a few counts. This rearrangement joins TRBV20-1 to TRBJ2-1, with 15 bases fitting TRBD2. Germline V lookup: CDR1 DFQATT, CDR2 SNEGSKA (reference sequence). V lost 2 bases to trimming and J lost 0 bases; unmatched junction nucleotides: 11. The length of the CDR3 is 20 residues. CDR3 amino acids: CSARLAGGLAGGSSYNEQFF. CDR3 DNA: TGCAGTGCTAGACTCGCTGGGGGACTAGCGGGGGGAAGCTCCTACAATGAGCAGTTCTTC.

This clonotype was detected many times. This chain uses TRBV11-1 with TRBJ2-1, with TRBD2 matching over 9 bases. There are 19 residues in the CDR3. Per germline, CDR1 SGHAT and CDR2 FQDESV (reference sequence). After removal of 5 bases from V and 0 bases from J, the junction contained 14 bases not matched to a gene. This chain's CDR3 is CASSLISGGGWGSYNEQFF. The CDR3 coding sequence is TGTGCCAGCAGCCTAATTAGCGGGGGAGGTTGGGGCTCCTACAATGAGCAGTTCTTC. Using reference TRBV11-1 and TRBJ2-1 for the parts outside the CDR3, the full variable domain is EAEVAQSPRYKITEKSQAVAFWCDPISGHATLYWYRQILGQGPELLVQFQDESVVDDSQLPKDRFSAERLKGVDSTLKIQPAELGDSAMYLCASSLISGGGWGSYNEQFFGPGTRLTVL.

This chain's CDR3 is CASSQQGVGNTEAFF. The CDR3 DNA is TGTGCCAGCAGCCAACAGGGGGTGGGGAACACTGAAGCTTTCTTT. This chain uses TRBV6-1 with TRBJ1-1; the match to TRBD1 covers 8 bases. Germline V CDR1 and CDR2: MNHNS, SASEGT. Trimming at V came to 6 bases and at J to 1 base, leaving 7 bases not matched to a gene. This CDR3 is built from 15 residues.

Many counts were recorded for this clonotype. V and J are TRBV5-6 and TRBJ1-5; D is perhaps TRBD1 (6 bases). Between the trimmed V and J ends, which lost 0 bases and 4 bases, there was a span of 8 bases. CDR1 is SGHDT, CDR2 YYEEEE, per germline. The CDR3 loop spans 14 amino acids. The CDR3 DNA follows: TGTGCCAGCAGCTTGGGACAGGTTAATCAGCCCCAGCATTTT. Protein: CASSLGQVNQPQHF.

This clonotype was seen more than once but under ten times. J is TRBJ2-1 and V is TRBV2, with 7 bases that match TRBD2. V lost 7 bases and J lost 7; bases outside the gene matches: 13. This CDR3 contains 15 residues. The germline V gene encodes CDR1 SNHLY and CDR2 FYNNEI. The CDR3 DNA follows: TGTGCCAGCATTCCCCCCTTGCGGGGGTGGAATGAGCAGTTCTTC. It codes for CASIPPLRGWNEQFF.

This clonotype came up a few times. The chain carries TRBV25-1 and TRBJ2-7; D is unclear. The CDR3 covers 14 residues. V gave up 3 bases and J gave up 2 bases, with 11 bases separating them. From germline, CDR1 is MGHDK and CDR2 SYGVNS. Written as DNA, the CDR3 is TGTGCCAGCAGTGACCCCATAGGAACCTACGAGCAGTACTTC. It codes for CASSDPIGTYEQYF.

This clonotype has a count of ten or more. Here the CDR3 reads CASSEQGYNSPLHF. The DNA for the CDR3 is TGTGCCAGCAGTGAACAGGGGTACAATTCACCCCTCCACTTT. The V call is TRBV6-1, the J call TRBJ1-6, with D perhaps matching TRBD1 (6 bases). V was clipped by 2 bases and J by 7 bases, with 9 bases between them. CDR1 and CDR2 (germline): MNHNS, SASEGT. The CDR3 sequence is 14 residues long.

The rearrangement uses TRBV15 and TRBJ2-7; 7 nucleotides match TRBD1. V lost 1 base, J lost 3 bases, and 6 bases stayed unmatched. Looked up from germline, CDR1 is LNHNV and CDR2 is YYDKDF (reference sequence). The CDR3 covers 15 residues. CDR3 residues: CATSRGGGGHYEQYV. The CDR3 DNA reads as TGTGCCACCAGCAGAGGAGGGGGCGGTCACTACGAGCAGTACGTC.

This clonotype was recorded at least ten times. The genes are TRBV4-1 and TRBJ2-5, with D possibly matching TRBD2 (6 bases). V gave up 1 base and J gave up 5 bases, with 17 bases separating them. This CDR3 has 16 amino acids. Germline values: CDR1 MGHRA, CDR2 YSYEKL. The CDR3 bases are TGCGCCAGCAGCCAAGTACACGGAGGGTGGGGGGAGACCCAGTACTTC. It yields the protein CASSQVHGGWGETQYF.

In its sample, this clonotype was seen many times. The rearrangement uses TRBV12-3 or TRBV12-4 and TRBJ2-7; D possibly uses TRBD1 or TRBD2 (5 bases each). The V and J ends lost 8 bases and 2 bases respectively, with 13 bases between them. The CDR3 consists of 13 residues. The CDR3 DNA reads as TGTGCCAGCGGCCGGGACGGGACCTACGAGCAGTACTTC. Translating gives CASGRDGTYEQYF.

The chain carries TRBV5-1 and TRBJ1-1; D is perhaps TRBD1 (5 bases). Germline values: CDR1 SGHRS, CDR2 YFSETQ. V lost 4 bases and J 1 base, leaving 11 bases between the germline ends. The CDR3 runs to 14 residues. The CDR3 reads CASSPRDWNTEAFF. In nucleotides, the CDR3 is TGCGCCAGCAGCCCTAGGGACTGGAACACTGAAGCTTTCTTT.

The chain has TRBV20-1 and TRBJ2-3; D may match TRBD1 or TRBD2 (5 bases each). The CDR3 length is 13 residues. Trimming removed 5 bases from V and 3 bases from J, with 12 bases in between. Per germline, CDR1 DFQATT and CDR2 SNEGSKA (reference sequence). In nucleotides, the CDR3 is TGCAGTGCTTGGGGGACGCGGACAGATACGCAGTATTTT. Its protein is CSAWGTRTDTQYF.

The chain carries TRBV20-1 and TRBJ2-5; D ambiguous. This CDR3 has 13 amino acids. The V gene lost 3 bases and the J gene lost 2 bases, with 10 bases spanning the gap. CDR1 and CDR2 from the germline V gene are DFQATT and SNEGSKA (reference sequence). This CDR3 reads CSASSMQQETQYF. As DNA, the CDR3 is TGCAGTGCTAGTAGTATGCAGCAAGAGACCCAGTACTTC.

This clonotype was seen a handful of times. The chain is built from TRBV4-2 and TRBJ2-3; D call uncertain. Looked up from germline, CDR1 is LGHNA and CDR2 is YNFKEQ. With 8 bases removed from V and 0 bases from J, the gap between germline ends came to 9 bases. The CDR3 length is 13 residues. The CDR3 is CASSTVSTDTQYF. CDR3 DNA sequence: TGTGCCAGCTCAACGGTGAGCACAGATACGCAGTATTTT.

This clonotype was seen at least ten times. The chain couples TRBV28 to TRBJ1-2; no definite D call. The V end was cut by 7 bases, the J end by 4 bases, with 16 bases between. Germline V gene lookup returns CDR1 MDHEN and CDR2 SYDVKM. The CDR3 is 14 residues long. This chain's CDR3 is CASTLRGSTYGYTF. CDR3 DNA sequence: TGTGCCAGCACCCTCCGGGGTAGCACCTATGGCTACACCTTC.